This T cell receptor (beta chain) was identified during a study of CD8+ T cells in alopecia areata. Germline CDR1 is SEHNR and CDR2 is FQNEAQ (reference sequence). Trimming removed 5 bases at V and 1 base at J, with 2 bases between. The CDR3 has 11 amino acids. Sequencing templates came from extracted RNA that was reverse transcribed into cDNA. TCRdb's copy holds only in-frame clones and misses some; the assay was immunoSEQ multiplex PCR. The data show hundreds of thousands of clones, 60% seen once. Treatment reported: oral pan-JAK inhibitor, 5-10 mg twice daily. The genes are TRBV7-9 and TRBJ1-1; D is unresolved. This TCR was sampled from a human donor with alopecia areata. The sample here was CD4+ T cells sorted from blood, taken at week 52, from a patient treated with tofacitinib. In DNA form, the CDR3 reads TGTGCCAGCAGCAAGAACACTGAAGCTTTCTTT. Protein: CASSKNTEAFF.